These 10 T cell receptor beta chains originate from one sample sequenced in a study of OX40 agonist ivuxolimab in advanced cancers. The library was obtained by the immunoSEQ multiplex PCR assay. TCRdb took this table from immuneACCESS and kept in-frame rearrangements with V and J called. Such tables lack part of the clones; where checked against another copy, unresolved V genes explain under half of the gap, and the rest is unexplained. The sample records tens of thousands of clones, about four fifths of which are singletons. Together, the top ten hold roughly 4.2% of the sample. Material: CD4+ or CD8+ T cells sorted from blood, obtained in a trial of the OX40 agonist ivuxolimab. Every receptor here comes from an adult with an advanced solid tumor such as melanoma, head and neck, liver or kidney cancer.

The chain has TRBV11-2 and TRBJ2-1, with D maybe TRBD2 (5 bases). Germline assignment: CDR1 SGHAT and CDR2 FQNNGV. This CDR3 contains 12 residues. Trimming took off 2 bases at V and 10 bases at J, with 9 bases between the two ends. The CDR3 region is CASSLYTGEQFF. Written as DNA, the CDR3 is TGTGCCAGCAGCTTATATACGGGGGAGCAGTTCTTC.

V is TRBV7-8 and J is TRBJ2-2; the D call may be TRBD1 or TRBD2 (5 bases each). The CDR3 contains 14 residues. The germline V gene encodes CDR1 SGHVS and CDR2 FQNEAQ. V was shortened by 4 bases and J by 10 bases, with 16 bases between the two germline ends. CDR3 bases: TGTGCCAGCAGCTCATTTATCGGGGCCGCGGAGCTGTTTTTT. This gives the protein CASSSFIGAAELFF.

This clone was counted once. The J gene is TRBJ1-1, the V gene TRBV19; maybe TRBD1 (5 bases). This CDR3 comprises 15 residues. Trimming took 5 bases from V and 3 from J, leaving 16 bases between them. Looked up from germline, CDR1 is LNHDA and CDR2 is SQIVND (reference sequence). CDR3 amino acids: CASSPWDEKYTEAFF. The CDR3, as DNA: TGTGCCAGTAGTCCCTGGGACGAGAAGTACACTGAAGCTTTCTTT.

This clone showed up just once. This chain links TRBV28 with TRBJ2-5, with D maybe TRBD1 (6 bases). CDR3 length: 14 residues. The germline V and J ends were trimmed by 6 bases and 5 bases, with 16 bases remaining between them. Per the germline V gene, CDR1 is MDHEN and CDR2 is SYDVKM. CDR3 loop: CASRSAGVTETQYF. The DNA for the CDR3 is TGTGCCAGCAGGTCCGCAGGGGTGACGGAGACCCAGTACTTC.

A single count supports this clone. The genes are TRBV5-8 and TRBJ1-1; a possible D gene is TRBD1 (5 bases). The CDR3 has 16 residues. V was clipped by 2 bases and J by 6 bases, with 20 bases between them. The V gene's germline CDR1 is SGHTS and CDR2 YDEGEE. The CDR3 loop reads CASSFRGSRVGAEAFF. In nucleotides, the CDR3 is TGTGCCAGCAGCTTTCGGGGGTCCAGGGTAGGTGCTGAAGCTTTCTTT.

The chain employs TRBV27 and TRBJ1-5; a weak D match, TRBD1 (5 bases). This CDR3 has 13 amino acids. Deletions cut 6 bases from V and 8 bases from J, with 14 bases between. Germline V gives CDR1 MNHEY, CDR2 SMNVEV (reference sequence). Here the CDR3 DNA reads TGTGCCAGCAGCCGACCGGGGGGGGAGCCCCAGCATTTT. Translating it yields CASSRPGGEPQHF.

In its sample, this clone was seen a few times. The V and J genes are TRBV5-1 and TRBJ2-7, with D possibly matching TRBD1 (6 bases). The CDR3 loop spans 14 amino acids. Trimming removed 0 bases from V and 3 bases from J, with 10 bases in between. From germline, CDR1 is SGHRS and CDR2 YFSETQ. In DNA form, the CDR3 reads TGCGCCAGCAGCTTGGGTCCAGGGGACTACGAGCAGTACTTC. This gives the protein CASSLGPGDYEQYF. Based on the CDR3 plus reference TRBV5-1 and TRBJ2-7, the full variable domain is KAGVTQTPRYLIKTRGQQVTLSCSPISGHRSVSWYQQTPGQGLQFLFEYFSETQRNKGNFPGRFSGRQFSNSRSEMNVSTLELGDSALYLCASSLGPGDYEQYFGPGTRLTVT.

The chain joins TRBV7-3 to TRBJ1-3; tentative D call: TRBD1 (6 bases). Germline V gene lookup returns CDR1 SGHTA and CDR2 FQGTGA. Trimming stripped 5 bases from V and 0 bases from J, with 11 bases between. The CDR3 runs 15 residues. The CDR3 nucleotides read TGTGCCAGCAGCCGACAGGCTAGCTCTGGAAACACCATATATTTT. Its translation: CASSRQASSGNTIYF.

The CDR3 spells CASSLAGTGVIGELFF. CDR3 coding DNA: TGCGCCAGCAGCTTGGCCGGCACAGGGGTTATCGGGGAGCTGTTTTTT. V usage is TRBV5-1 and J usage is TRBJ2-2, with 7 bases that match TRBD1. V dropped 0 bases and J dropped 7; count of bases not matched to a gene: 9. The V gene's germline CDR1 is SGHRS and CDR2 YFSETQ. The CDR3 totals 16 residues.

This clone was counted between two and nine times. The chain couples TRBV7-2 to TRBJ2-7; TRBD1 matches 8 bases. The V gene's germline CDR1 is SGHTA and CDR2 FQGNSA. V lost 3 bases to trimming and J lost 6 bases; unmatched junction nucleotides: 10. The CDR3 spans 15 residues. The CDR3 nucleotides read TGTGCCAGCAGCTTTAGGACAGGGCATGGTAGCGAGCAGTACTTC. Translation: CASSFRTGHGSEQYF.